A single sample gave rise to the 10 T cell receptor beta chains below, sequenced in a study of blood T cell repertoires in COVID-19. TCRdb's table, derived via immunoSEQ multiplex PCR, lists solely in-frame clones and lacks some. The repertoire holds about 240,000 clones, roughly four fifths seen once, with 9.5% to 15% in the top ten. The sample consisted of peripheral blood. Receptors were obtained from a woman aged 55-69 years with active or convalescent COVID-19.

The J gene is TRBJ2-7, the V gene TRBV30, with 8 bases fitting TRBD1. Trimming cost V 2 bases and J 4 bases; bases outside gene matches: 4. This CDR3 has 13 residues. Germline V lookup: CDR1 GTSNPN, CDR2 SVGIG (reference sequence). This chain's CDR3 is CAWSIRGLYEQYF. In DNA, the CDR3 is TGTGCCTGGAGTATCAGGGGGCTTTACGAGCAGTACTTC. The full variable domain, completed using reference TRBV30 and TRBJ2-7, is SQTIHQWPATLVQPVGSPLSLECTVEGTSNPNLYWYRQAAGRGLQLLFYSVGIGQISSEVPQNLSASRPQDRQFILSSKKLLLSDSGFYLCAWSIRGLYEQYFGPGTRLTVT.

A word on this clone: Other DNA variants within this sample encode the same CDR3. The J gene is TRBJ2-1, the V gene TRBV7-2, with 15 bases aligning to TRBD2. J was trimmed by 9 bases and V by 5 bases; bases with no gene match: 5. Germline V gives CDR1 SGHTA, CDR2 FQGNSA. The CDR3 runs to 15 residues. CDR3 sequence (DNA): TGTGCCAGCAGCCTAGGACTAGCGGGGGGGCTTGAGCAGTTCTTC. Protein product: CASSLGLAGGLEQFF.

The chain is built from TRBV3-1 (or the pseudogene TRBV3-2) and TRBJ2-6, with 7 bases aligning to TRBD1. CDR3 size: 19 residues. V lost 0 bases and J lost 0; bases outside the gene matches: 8. Germline lookup yields CDR1 LGHDT and CDR2 YNNKEL (reference sequence). The CDR3: CASSQDRGRGYSGANVLTF. The CDR3 bases are TGTGCCAGCAGCCAAGATCGCGGCAGGGGGTACTCTGGGGCCAACGTCCTGACTTTC.

The chain has TRBV29-1 and TRBJ1-2, with D maybe TRBD1 (5 bases). Germline-derived CDR1 and CDR2 are SQVTM and ANQGSEA. The CDR3 runs 12 residues. V gave up 8 bases and J gave up 2 bases, with 12 bases separating them. CDR3 DNA: TGCAGCTCTTGGGGGGGGAACTATGGCTACACCTTC. Encoded protein: CSSWGGNYGYTF.

This rearrangement joins TRBV5-1 to TRBJ2-5; 9 bases agree with TRBD1. The V segment lost 4 bases and the J segment 4 bases; nucleotides outside the gene matches: 11. The germline CDR1 and CDR2 sequences are SGHRS and YFSETQ. The CDR3 loop spans 16 amino acids. The CDR3: CASSHRDRVMPETQYF. The CDR3 DNA reads as TGCGCCAGCAGCCACCGGGACAGGGTTATGCCAGAGACCCAGTACTTC.

This chain connects TRBV27 to TRBJ1-5; no clear D gene. The germline V gene encodes CDR1 MNHEY and CDR2 SMNVEV (reference sequence). The V end was cut by 6 bases, the J end by 0 bases, with 12 bases between. The CDR3 has 15 residues. The CDR3 is CASRESSYSNQPQHF. CDR3 DNA sequence: TGTGCCAGCAGGGAGTCTTCGTATAGCAATCAGCCCCAGCATTTT.

In DNA, the CDR3 is TGCGCCAGCAGCAGGGCGGCGGGGGGGCCAGATACGCAGTATTTT. Its protein product is CASSRAAGGPDTQYF. The chain has TRBV5-1 and TRBJ2-3; 9 nucleotides match TRBD2. CDR3 length: 15 residues. The germline CDR1 and CDR2 sequences are SGHRS and YFSETQ. Losses at the gene ends were 4 bases for V and 4 bases for J; bases not matched to a gene: 7.

The chain employs TRBV28 and TRBJ1-6, with D perhaps TRBD1 (5 bases). The germline gives CDR1 MDHEN, CDR2 SYDVKM. V lost 6 bases, J lost 3 bases, and 15 bases lay in between. The CDR3 loop spans 16 amino acids. The CDR3 protein is CASSPPGGIYNSPLHF. CDR3 bases: TGTGCCAGCAGCCCTCCGGGGGGGATCTATAATTCACCCCTCCACTTT.

The CDR3 spells CASSPGEAGGIEAFF. CDR3 nucleotide sequence: TGTGCCAGCTCACCTGGGGAGGCAGGGGGCATAGAAGCTTTCTTT. This chain links TRBV18 with TRBJ1-1; 8 nucleotides agree with TRBD1. V lost 3 bases to trimming and J lost 8 bases; unmatched junction nucleotides: 11. The CDR3 has 15 amino acids. Germline V CDR1 and CDR2: KGHSH, LQKENI.

V and J are TRBV10-2 and TRBJ1-5; 8 bases agree with TRBD1. In germline, CDR1 is WSHSY, CDR2 SAAADI. V lost 6 bases, J lost 4 bases, and 8 bases stayed unmatched. This CDR3 contains 15 residues. DNA for the CDR3: TGCGCCAGCAGACCTGCGGGACAGGTGAATCAGCCCCAGCATTTT. Its protein is CASRPAGQVNQPQHF.